This T cell receptor beta chain was sequenced for a study of cytomegalovirus exposure and HLA in healthy donors. For the study at large: The study's early data release held some 85 million unique TCRs from HLA-typed donors. Study outcomes and limitations: Compared with the roughly 670-donor mean, an Asian-associated ancestry cluster reportedly had fewer N-insertions, according to a later analysis. Analyzed later, association rates of TCRs varied across HLA loci, with DRB1 most and HLA-C fewest.

At sampling all donors were nominally healthy, likely with unrecorded immune exposures. The PCR ran on 60 Vbeta and 13 Jbeta primers. Clones were read by immunoSEQ multiplex PCR, and TCRdb kept only the in-frame ones, dropping some. The sample yields over 110,000 clones, approximately 83% seen once. This clone was counted between two and nine times. The antigen remains unidentified. This receptor was obtained from a male donor in good health and CMV-seronegative. The source material was PBMCs.

The CDR3 DNA reads TGCGCCAGCAGTCTAATAGCGGGAGGAACCGGGGAGCTGTTTTTT. Translating it yields CASSLIAGGTGELFF. V usage is TRBV4-3 and J usage is TRBJ2-2, with 10 bases matching TRBD2. Unmatched junction bases numbered 6, after V lost 6 bases and J lost 5 bases. This CDR3 has 15 amino acids. Per the germline V gene, CDR1 is LGHNA and CDR2 is YSLEER.